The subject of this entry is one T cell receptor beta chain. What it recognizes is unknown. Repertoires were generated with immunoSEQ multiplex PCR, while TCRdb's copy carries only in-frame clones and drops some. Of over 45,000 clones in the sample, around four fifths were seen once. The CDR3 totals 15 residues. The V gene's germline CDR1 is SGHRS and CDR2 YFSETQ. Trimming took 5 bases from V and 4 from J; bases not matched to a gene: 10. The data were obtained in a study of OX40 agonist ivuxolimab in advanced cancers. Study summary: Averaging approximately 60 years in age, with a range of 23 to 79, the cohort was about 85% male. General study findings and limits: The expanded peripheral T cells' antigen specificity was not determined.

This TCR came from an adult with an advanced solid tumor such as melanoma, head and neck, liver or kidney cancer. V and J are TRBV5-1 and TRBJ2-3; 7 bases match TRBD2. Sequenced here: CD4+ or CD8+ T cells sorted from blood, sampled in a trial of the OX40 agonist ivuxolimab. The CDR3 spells CASRGQRGSADTQYF. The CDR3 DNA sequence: TGCGCCAGCAGGGGCCAGCGGGGTTCCGCAGATACGCAGTATTTT.